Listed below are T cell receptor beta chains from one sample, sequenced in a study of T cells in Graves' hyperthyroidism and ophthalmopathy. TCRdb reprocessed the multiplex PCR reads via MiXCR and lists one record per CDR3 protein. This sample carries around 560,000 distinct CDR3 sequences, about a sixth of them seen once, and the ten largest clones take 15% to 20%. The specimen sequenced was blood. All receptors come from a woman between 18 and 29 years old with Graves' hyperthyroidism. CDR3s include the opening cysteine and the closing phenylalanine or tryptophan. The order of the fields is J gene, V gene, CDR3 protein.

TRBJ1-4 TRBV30 CAYQSTGRGEKLFF
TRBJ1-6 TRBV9 CASSGDAQNNSPLHF
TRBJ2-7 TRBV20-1 CSARSVAGDASSYEQYF
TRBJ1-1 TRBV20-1 CSARDRDRDPLNTEAFF
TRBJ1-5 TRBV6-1 CASSWGTGQPQHF
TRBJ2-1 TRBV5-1 CASSLGSSGSYNEQFF
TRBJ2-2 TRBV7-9 CASSLGSGPGAGELFF
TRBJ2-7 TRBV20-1 CSARFGNPYEQYF
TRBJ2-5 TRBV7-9 CASSSFLDSQETQYF
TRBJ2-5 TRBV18 CASSPPLTSRGSQETQYF
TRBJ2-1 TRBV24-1 CATSDPLAGEYNEQFF
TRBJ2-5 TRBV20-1 CSASRQQETQYF